This T cell receptor (beta chain) was recorded in a study of T cells expressing NK-cell markers. Each CDR3 protein gets one entry in TCRdb, which reprocessed the 5' RACE reads and gives no DNA. The table for this sample gives some 150,000 distinct CDR3 sequences. Germline CDR1 and CDR2: SNHLY and FYNNEI. This CDR3 has 15 residues. The source material was blood T cells: a sorted CD56 or NKG2C T cell subset, CD4+ or CD8+ T cells, or bulk PBMC T cells (not recorded which). The chain links TRBV2 to TRBJ1-5; TCRdb gives TRBD1 as the D gene, but with no DNA this cannot be confirmed. This TCR was recovered from a man aged 18 to 29 in good health. The chain's CDR3 is CASSETASLNQPQHF.